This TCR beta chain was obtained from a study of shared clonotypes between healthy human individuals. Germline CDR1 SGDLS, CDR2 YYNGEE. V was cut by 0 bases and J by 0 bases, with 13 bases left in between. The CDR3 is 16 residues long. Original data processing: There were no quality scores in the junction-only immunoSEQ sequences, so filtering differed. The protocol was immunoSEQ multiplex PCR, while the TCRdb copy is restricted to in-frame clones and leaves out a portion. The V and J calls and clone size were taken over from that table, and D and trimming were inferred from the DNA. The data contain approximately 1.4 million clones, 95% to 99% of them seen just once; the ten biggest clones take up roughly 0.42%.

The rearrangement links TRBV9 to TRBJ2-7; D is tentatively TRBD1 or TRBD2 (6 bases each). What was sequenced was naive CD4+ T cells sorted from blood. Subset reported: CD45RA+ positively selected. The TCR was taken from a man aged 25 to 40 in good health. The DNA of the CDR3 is TGTGCCAGCAGCGTAGGTTGGGGGGCGAGCTCCTACGAGCAGTACTTC. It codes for CASSVGWGASSYEQYF.